In its sample, the clone carrying this T cell receptor beta chain was seen many times. This sample stems from a study of identical twins. TCRdb called the 5' RACE reads again in MiXCR, with one record for every CDR3 protein. The repertoire holds approximately 680,000 distinct CDR3 sequences, roughly 7.1% seen once, with 1.6% in the top ten. The CDR3 contains 14 residues. Trimming took off 1 base at V and 0 bases at J, with 5 bases between the two ends. The same data also contributed to another study, on yellow fever vaccine responses in identical twins. From that paper: Among the twins, the vaccine T cell response reportedly seemed partly convergent and partly personalized.

Sequencing was carried out using PBMCs. The source of this sequence is a woman aged 18-35 years in good health. The chain uses TRBV12-3 or TRBV12-4 and TRBJ2-3, with D hard to call. The CDR3 DNA is TGTGCCAGCAGTTTAGTGCCTAGCACAGATACGCAGTATTTT. This codes for CASSLVPSTDTQYF.